This passage covers 11 T cell receptor beta chains from one sample sequenced in a study of T cells in Graves' hyperthyroidism and ophthalmopathy. It was RNA transcripts that yielded the amplified TCR beta CDR3 regions. A set of HTBI primers served as the primers for a first-round RT-PCR of the TCR CDR3. One entry per CDR3 protein results from TCRdb running MiXCR on the multiplex PCR reads. Here the sample spans hundreds of thousands of distinct CDR3 sequences, nearly 20% being singletons. The sequencing sample was made of blood. The receptors here all came from a man aged 40-50 years with Graves' ophthalmopathy.

This clonotype was recorded at least ten times. The chain recombines TRBV18 with TRBJ1-1, with a tentative D call TRBD1 (5 bases). The CDR3 sequence is 13 residues long. Germline CDR1 is KGHSH and CDR2 is LQKENI. V was shortened by 3 bases and J by 0 bases, with 5 bases between the two germline ends. The CDR3 DNA is TGTGCCAGCTCACCCAGGGTGAACACTGAAGCTTTCTTT. Translating it yields CASSPRVNTEAFF. The full variable domain, in which reference TRBV18 and TRBJ1-1 provide the parts outside the CDR3, is NAGVMQNPRHLVRRRGQEARLRCSPMKGHSHVYWYRQLPEEGLKFMVYLQKENIIDESGMPKERFSAEFPKEGPSILRIQQVVRGDSAAYFCASSPRVNTEAFFGQGTRLTVV.

This clonotype was seen only a few times. The chain couples TRBV7-9 to TRBJ2-5; no clear D. Per germline, CDR1 SEHNR and CDR2 FQNEAQ (reference sequence). CDR3 size: 15 residues. V gave up 0 bases and J gave up 1 base, with 9 bases separating them. CDR3 nucleotides: TGTGCCAGCAGCTTAGCGAGGCAGCTCCAAGAGACCCAGTACTTC. This sequence encodes CASSLARQLQETQYF. Full variable domain (remainder filled in from reference TRBV7-9 and TRBJ2-5): DTGVSQNPRHKITKRGQNVTFRCDPISEHNRLYWYRQTLGQGPEFLTYFQNEAQLEKSRLLSDRFSAERPKGSFSTLEIQRTEQGDSAMYLCASSLARQLQETQYFGPGTRLLVL.

The V and J genes are TRBV7-2 and TRBJ2-5; 8 bases map to TRBD2. Per germline, CDR1 SGHTA and CDR2 FQGNSA. This CDR3 spans 17 amino acids. V shed 5 bases, J shed 7 bases, and the junction held 18 bases outside the gene matches. The CDR3 sequence is CASSRELAVSREVTQYF. The CDR3 nucleotides read TGTGCCAGCAGCCGTGAACTAGCGGTTAGCCGGGAGGTGACCCAGTACTTC.

The CDR3 bases are TGCAGTGCGTACGGACTAGCGGGCCTCGAGCAGTACTTC. It is translated as CSAYGLAGLEQYF. The J gene is TRBJ2-7, the V gene TRBV20-1, with 11 bases lining up with TRBD2. This CDR3 is built from 13 residues. After removal of 6 bases from V and 6 bases from J, the junction contained 7 bases not matched to a gene. CDR1 DFQATT and CDR2 SNEGSKA come from the germline V gene (reference sequence).

This clonotype was picked up many times. The J gene is TRBJ1-1, the V gene TRBV2; D might be TRBD1 (6 bases). CDR3 length: 14 residues. V lost 1 base, J lost 5 bases, and 11 bases lay in between. Looked up from germline, CDR1 is SNHLY and CDR2 is FYNNEI. The CDR3 sequence is CASSEGGRGTEAFF. Here the CDR3 DNA reads TGTGCCAGCAGTGAAGGAGGGAGGGGGACTGAAGCTTTCTTT.

This clonotype came up many times. The CDR3 DNA reads TGTGCCAGCAGCGTTGGGGGGCCCTCCTACGAGCAGTACTTC. Translating gives CASSVGGPSYEQYF. The chain has TRBV2 and TRBJ2-7; either TRBD1 or TRBD2 may fit D (6 bases each). From germline, CDR1 is SNHLY and CDR2 FYNNEI. V was cut by 6 bases and J by 0 bases, with 12 bases left in between. The CDR3 is made up of 14 amino acids. The complete variable domain, with remaining parts taken from reference TRBV2 and TRBJ2-7, reads EPEVTQTPSHQVTQMGQEVILRCVPISNHLYFYWYRQILGQKVEFLVSFYNNEISEKSEIFDDQFSVERPDGSNFTLKIRSTKLEDSAMYFCASSVGGPSYEQYFGPGTRLTVT.

The chain joins TRBV20-1 to TRBJ1-4, with D tentatively TRBD1 (5 bases). CDR3 size: 14 residues. The germline V and J ends were trimmed by 2 bases and 3 bases, with 10 bases remaining between them. CDR1 is DFQATT, CDR2 SNEGSKA, per germline (reference sequence). The CDR3 DNA reads as TGCAGTGCTAGACAGGGCAGGGCTAATGAAAAACTGTTTTTT. This codes for CSARQGRANEKLFF.

This clonotype was detected ten times or more. The V gene is TRBV7-8, the J gene TRBJ2-3; TRBD2 is a possible D gene (7 bases). This CDR3 spans 14 amino acids. V was pared by 8 bases and J by 2 bases, with 14 bases between. Germline values: CDR1 SGHVS, CDR2 FQNEAQ. CDR3 in DNA: TGTGCCAGCGCGGTTGGGGGGGCCACAGATACGCAGTATTTT. As protein: CASAVGGATDTQYF.

The genes are TRBV7-8 and TRBJ2-5; D uncertain. Trimming removed 6 bases at V and 7 bases at J, with 12 bases between. The CDR3 extends over 12 amino acids. Germline CDR1 SGHVS, CDR2 FQNEAQ. In DNA, the CDR3 is TGTGCCAGCAGGACCTTTATCGGGACCCAGTACTTC. This sequence encodes CASRTFIGTQYF.

The chain carries TRBV3-1 and TRBJ2-7; TRBD2 matches at 11 bases. Germline loops: CDR1 LGHDT, CDR2 YNNKEL (reference sequence). The CDR3 consists of 18 residues. The V and J ends lost 5 bases and 6 bases, in that order; junction bases with no gene match: 18. Here the CDR3 reads CASSSAVAGLAALAEQYF. The CDR3 coding sequence is TGTGCCAGCAGCTCAGCAGTGGCGGGACTAGCGGCACTTGCCGAGCAGTACTTC.

The count of this clonotype is one. Being one base from a much bigger clone, this may be a read error. The chain carries TRBV24-1 and TRBJ2-1; D gene unclear. The V gene lost 0 bases and the J gene lost 6 bases, with 14 bases spanning the gap. Germline V lookup: CDR1 KGHDR, CDR2 SFDVKD. The CDR3 has 16 residues. CDR3 sequence reads: CATSDLQAGTCNEQFF. The DNA of the CDR3 is TGTGCCACCAGTGATTTGCAGGCCGGAACCTGCAATGAGCAGTTCTTC.